This entry concerns a single T cell receptor beta chain. The antigen remains unidentified. This specimen belongs to a study of OX40 agonist ivuxolimab in advanced cancers. Study at large: The study treated patients with ivuxolimab, an agonistic anti-OX40 (CD134) antibody. Points from the study as a whole: At 0.1 to 3.0 mg/kg and by week 6, CD4+ and CD8+ T cells in the blood had expanded clonally. Expanded clones tended on average to be more numerous among CD8+ T cells than CD4+.

The CDR3 is made up of 14 amino acids. Trimming cost V 5 bases and J 4 bases; bases outside gene matches: 5. CDR1 and CDR2 from the germline V gene are SGHVS and FQNEAQ. The table came from immunoSEQ multiplex PCR; TCRdb's copy has only in-frame clones and leaves some out. The sample shows just over 14,000 clones, about 90% of them seen only once. The sample here was CD4+ or CD8+ T cells sorted from blood, taken in a trial of the OX40 agonist ivuxolimab. This rearrangement joins TRBV7-8 to TRBJ1-1; the match to TRBD1 covers 9 bases. This TCR was recovered from an adult with an advanced solid tumor such as melanoma, head and neck, liver or kidney cancer. The CDR3 DNA reads TGTGCCAGCAGCCCAACAGGGGGCGTCACTGAAGCTTTCTTT. It specifies CASSPTGGVTEAFF.